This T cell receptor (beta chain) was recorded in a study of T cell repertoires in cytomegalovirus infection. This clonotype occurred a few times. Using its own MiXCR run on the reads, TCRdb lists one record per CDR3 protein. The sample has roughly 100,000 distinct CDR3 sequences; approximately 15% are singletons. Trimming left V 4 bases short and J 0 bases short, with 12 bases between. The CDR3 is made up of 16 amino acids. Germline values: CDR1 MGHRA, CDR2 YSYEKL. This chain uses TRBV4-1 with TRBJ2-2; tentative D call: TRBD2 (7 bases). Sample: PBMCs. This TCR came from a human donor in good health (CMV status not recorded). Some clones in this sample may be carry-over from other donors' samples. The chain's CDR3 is CASSRIGGPNTGELFF. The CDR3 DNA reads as TGCGCCAGCAGCCGGATCGGGGGGCCGAACACCGGGGAGCTGTTTTTT.